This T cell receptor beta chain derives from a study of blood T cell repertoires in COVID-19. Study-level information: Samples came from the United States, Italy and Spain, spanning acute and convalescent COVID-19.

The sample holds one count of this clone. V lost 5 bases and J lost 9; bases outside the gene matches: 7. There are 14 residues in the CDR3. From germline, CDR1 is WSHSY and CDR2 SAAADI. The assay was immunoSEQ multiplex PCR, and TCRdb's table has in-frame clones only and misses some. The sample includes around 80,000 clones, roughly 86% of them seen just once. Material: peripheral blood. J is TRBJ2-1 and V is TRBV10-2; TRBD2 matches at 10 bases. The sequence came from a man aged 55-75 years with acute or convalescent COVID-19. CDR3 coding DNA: TGCGCCAGCAGTCCACTAGCGGGATTGGTTGAGCAGTTCTTC. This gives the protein CASSPLAGLVEQFF.